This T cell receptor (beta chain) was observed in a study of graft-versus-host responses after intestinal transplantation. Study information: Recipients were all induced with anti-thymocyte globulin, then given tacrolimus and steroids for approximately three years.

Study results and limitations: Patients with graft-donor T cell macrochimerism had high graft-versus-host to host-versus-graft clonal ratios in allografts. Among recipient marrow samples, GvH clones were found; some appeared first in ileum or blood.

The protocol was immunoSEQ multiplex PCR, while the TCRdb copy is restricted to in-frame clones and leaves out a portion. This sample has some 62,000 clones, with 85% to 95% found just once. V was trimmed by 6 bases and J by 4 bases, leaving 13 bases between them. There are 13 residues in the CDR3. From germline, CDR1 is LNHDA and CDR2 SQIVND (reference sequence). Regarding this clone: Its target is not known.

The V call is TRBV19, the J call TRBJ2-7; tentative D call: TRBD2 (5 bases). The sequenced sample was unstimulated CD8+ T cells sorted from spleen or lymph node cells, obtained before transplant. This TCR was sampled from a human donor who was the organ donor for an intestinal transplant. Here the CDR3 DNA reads TGTGCCAGTAGCCCTCGGGAACAGTACGAGCAGTACTTC. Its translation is CASSPREQYEQYF.